These T cell receptor beta chains were read from a single sample in a study of blood T cells in healthy people across ages. TCRdb itself ran the 5' RACE reads through MiXCR, one entry per CDR3 protein. The data hold roughly 800,000 distinct CDR3 sequences, with roughly 25% observed a single time. These same records also appear under a second study, on T cells of mothers and their children.

What was sequenced was blood. These receptors all stem from a boy under 18 in good health. Each CDR3 is given with its conserved first and last residue. The D gene is left open where the match is weak. The listing skips clone size in some rows; elsewhere it reads once, few, many or a size class.

clone_size,v_call,j_call,d_call,cdr3_aa,cdr3_nt
NA,TRBV6-2/TRBV6-3,TRBJ1-3,NA,CASSYRGLVDGNTIYF,TGTGCCAGCAGTTACAGGGGACTCGTCGATGGAAACACCATATATTTT
many,TRBV5-1,TRBJ2-5,TRBD1,CASSSQGVQETQYF,TGCGCCAGCAGCTCACAGGGGGTCCAAGAGACCCAGTACTTC
NA,TRBV6-1,TRBJ2-5,TRBD1,CASSKPGQGRSQETQYF,TGTGCCAGCAGTAAACCGGGACAGGGAAGGTCTCAAGAGACCCAGTACTTC
NA,TRBV27,TRBJ2-1,TRBD2,CASSFGQGLAGGRYNEQFF,TGTGCCAGCAGTTTTGGCCAGGGACTAGCGGGGGGGCGCTACAATGAGCAGTTCTTC
NA,TRBV12-3/TRBV12-4,TRBJ1-4,TRBD1,CASSPTGGRRKLFF,TGTGCCAGCAGTCCCACAGGGGGCCGGCGAAAACTGTTTTTT
NA,TRBV6-1,TRBJ1-3,NA,CASGFITAGKPSGNTIYF,TGTGCCAGCGGATTTATTACAGCCGGGAAGCCCTCTGGAAACACCATATATTTT
NA,TRBV28,TRBJ2-2,NA,CASSGEGENTGELFF,TGTGCCAGCAGCGGCGAGGGAGAGAACACCGGGGAGCTGTTTTTT
NA,TRBV12-3/TRBV12-4,TRBJ2-5,NA,CASSLGSYSEETQYF,TGTGCCAGCAGTTTAGGTAGTTACAGCGAAGAGACCCAGTACTTC
NA,TRBV6-1,TRBJ1-2,TRBD1,CASIPGTGGTFYGYTF,TGTGCCAGCATACCCGGGACAGGGGGAACTTTCTATGGCTACACCTTC
few,TRBV6-4,TRBJ2-5,NA,CASSDSMGETQYF,TGTGCCAGCAGTGACTCGATGGGGGAGACCCAGTACTTC
NA,TRBV7-3,TRBJ2-7,NA,CASSLNGGYEQYF,TGTGCCAGCAGCTTAAATGGGGGCTACGAGCAGTACTTC
few,TRBV10-3,TRBJ2-7,NA,CAIREVMNYEQYF,TGTGCCATCAGGGAGGTAATGAACTACGAGCAGTACTTC
few,TRBV2,TRBJ2-5,NA,CASREDSQTQYF,TGTGCCAGCAGAGAGGACAGTCAGACCCAGTACTTC
NA,TRBV9,TRBJ1-1,NA,CASSVVDGMNTEAFF,TGTGCCAGCAGCGTAGTGGACGGTATGAACACTGAAGCTTTCTTT
NA,TRBV20-1,TRBJ2-1,TRBD1,CSARNTQGARYNEQFF,TGCAGTGCTAGAAATACACAGGGGGCAAGATACAATGAGCAGTTCTTC
few,TRBV29-1,TRBJ2-5,NA,CSVFGPRYPDVQETQYF,TGCAGCGTCTTTGGCCCTCGGTACCCCGACGTCCAAGAGACCCAGTACTTC
NA,TRBV7-9,TRBJ1-4,NA,CASRESRGEKLFF,TGTGCCAGCAGAGAGAGCAGGGGTGAAAAACTGTTTTTT
NA,TRBV12-3/TRBV12-4,TRBJ2-5,NA,CAGRQGTVGETQYF,TGTGCCGGCAGGCAGGGCACTGTTGGAGAGACCCAGTACTTC
NA,TRBV3-1,TRBJ2-1,NA,CASSPPLFRQFF,TGTGCCAGCAGCCCTCCCCTCTTTCGGCAGTTCTTC
NA,TRBV7-6,TRBJ1-1,NA,CASSAGGWNTEAFF,TGTGCCAGCAGCGCGGGGGGGTGGAACACTGAAGCTTTCTTT
NA,TRBV5-4,TRBJ2-7,NA,CAIEANNPYEQYF,TGTGCCATCGAGGCCAATAATCCCTACGAGCAGTACTTC
few,TRBV27,TRBJ2-1,TRBD2,CASSFSGGNNEQFF,TGTGCCAGCAGTTTCTCGGGAGGGAACAATGAGCAGTTCTTC
few,TRBV27,TRBJ1-6,NA,CASSWWDSLSPLHF,TGTGCCAGCAGTTGGTGGGATTCCCTTTCACCCCTCCACTTT
NA,TRBV21-1,TRBJ2-7,NA,CASSKAKRDGSYEQYF,TGTGCCAGCAGCAAAGCAAAACGGGACGGCTCCTACGAGCAGTACTTC
NA,TRBV6-6,TRBJ1-1,NA,CASNFPSVEAFF,TGTGCCAGCAACTTCCCCAGCGTTGAAGCTTTCTTT
NA,TRBV29-1,TRBJ2-7,TRBD2,CSVTALGTNGGTTTYEQYF,TGCAGCGTTACGGCCCTTGGGACTAACGGGGGGACGACAACCTACGAGCAGTACTTC
few,TRBV7-2,TRBJ2-5,NA,CASSQHVEGLGTQYF,TGTGCCAGCAGCCAACACGTCGAGGGGTTGGGGACCCAGTACTTC